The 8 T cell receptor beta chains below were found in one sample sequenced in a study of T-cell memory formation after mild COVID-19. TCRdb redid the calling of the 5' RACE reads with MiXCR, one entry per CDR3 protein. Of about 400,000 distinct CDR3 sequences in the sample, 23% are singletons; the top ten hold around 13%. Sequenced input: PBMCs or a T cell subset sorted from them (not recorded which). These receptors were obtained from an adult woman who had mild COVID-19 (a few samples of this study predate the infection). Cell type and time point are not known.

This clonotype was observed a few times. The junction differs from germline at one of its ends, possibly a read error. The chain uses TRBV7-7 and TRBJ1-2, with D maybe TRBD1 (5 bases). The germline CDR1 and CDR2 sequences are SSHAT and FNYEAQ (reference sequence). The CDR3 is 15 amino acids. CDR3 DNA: TGTGCTAGCAGCTTACGCGACAGACCTAACTATGGCTACACCTTC. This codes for CASSLRDRPNYGYTF. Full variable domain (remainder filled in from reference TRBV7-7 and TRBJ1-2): GAGVSQSPRYKVTKRGQDVTLRCDPISSHATLYWYQQALGQGPEFLTYFNYEAQPDKSGLPSDRFSAERPEGSISTLTIQRTEQRDSAMYRCASSLRDRPNYGYTFGSGTRLTVV.

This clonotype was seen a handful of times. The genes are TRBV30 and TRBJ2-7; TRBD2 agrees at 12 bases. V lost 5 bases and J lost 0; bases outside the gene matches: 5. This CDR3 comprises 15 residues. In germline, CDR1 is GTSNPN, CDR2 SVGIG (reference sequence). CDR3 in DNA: TGTGCCTGGGGGGGGACTAGCGGGCGCTCCTACGAGCAGTACTTC. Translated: CAWGGTSGRSYEQYF.

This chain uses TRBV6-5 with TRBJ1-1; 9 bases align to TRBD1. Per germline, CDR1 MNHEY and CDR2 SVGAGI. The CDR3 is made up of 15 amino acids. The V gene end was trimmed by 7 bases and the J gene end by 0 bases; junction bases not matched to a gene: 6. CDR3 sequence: CASTFGTGMNTEAFF. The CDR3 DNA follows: TGTGCCAGCACCTTCGGGACAGGGATGAACACTGAAGCTTTCTTT.

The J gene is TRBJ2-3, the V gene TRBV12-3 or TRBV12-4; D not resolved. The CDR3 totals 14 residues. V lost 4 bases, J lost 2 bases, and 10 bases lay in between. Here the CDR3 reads CASSSTYTTDTQYF. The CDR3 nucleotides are TGTGCCAGCAGTTCCACCTATACCACAGATACGCAGTATTTT.

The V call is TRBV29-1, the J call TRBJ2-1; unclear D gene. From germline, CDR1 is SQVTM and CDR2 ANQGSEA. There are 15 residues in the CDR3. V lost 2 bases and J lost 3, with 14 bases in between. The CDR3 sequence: CSVESLLGIYNEQFF. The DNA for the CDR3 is TGCAGCGTTGAAAGCCTCCTGGGGATCTACAATGAGCAGTTCTTC.

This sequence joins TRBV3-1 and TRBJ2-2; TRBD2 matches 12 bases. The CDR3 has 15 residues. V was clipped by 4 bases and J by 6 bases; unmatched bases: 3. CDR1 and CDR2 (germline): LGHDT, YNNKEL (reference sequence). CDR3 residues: CASSLLAGGAGELFF. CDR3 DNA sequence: TGTGCCAGCAGCCTTCTAGCGGGAGGGGCCGGGGAGCTGTTTTTT.

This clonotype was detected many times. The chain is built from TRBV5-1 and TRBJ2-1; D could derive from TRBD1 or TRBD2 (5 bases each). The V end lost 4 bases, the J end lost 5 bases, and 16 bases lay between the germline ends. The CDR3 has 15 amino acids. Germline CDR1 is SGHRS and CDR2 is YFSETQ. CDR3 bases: TGCGCCAGCAGCACCCACGGGACGAGCGACAATGAGCAGTTCTTC. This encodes CASSTHGTSDNEQFF.

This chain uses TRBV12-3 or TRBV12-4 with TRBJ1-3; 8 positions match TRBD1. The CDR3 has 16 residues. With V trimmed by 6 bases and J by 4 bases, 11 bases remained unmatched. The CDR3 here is CASRPSGQGEGNTIYF. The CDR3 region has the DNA TGTGCCAGCAGACCAAGCGGACAGGGCGAAGGAAACACCATATATTTT.